The clone carrying this TCR beta chain was counted many times. What it recognizes is unknown. The sample is drawn from a study of early T cells in non-severe SARS-CoV-2 infection. About the research overall: Sequencing input comprised bulk RNA from unsorted whole blood; chain pairing was not available. Whole-study results and caveats: The study's VDJdb matching favored anti-spike CD8 responses and missed private and CD4 specificities.

Germline CDR1 KGHSY, CDR2 FQNENV. CDR3 length: 14 residues. Trimming pared 4 bases from V and 7 bases from J, leaving 14 bases between. Individual cDNA molecules carried attached unique molecular identifiers. TCRdb redid the calling of the 5' RACE reads with MiXCR, one entry per CDR3 protein. The sample holds approximately 70,000 distinct CDR3 sequences; over 3.5% are singletons and the top ten take approximately 3.6%. The genes are TRBV16 and TRBJ1-5, with D possibly TRBD1 on 6 matching bases. This clonotype originated in an adult who was a healthcare worker with PCR-confirmed SARS-CoV-2 infection or an uninfected control (not recorded which). The donor label of this sample is uncertain. The material was whole blood, obtained at baseline. CDR3: CASSPWDTYQPQHF. The CDR3 DNA reads TGTGCCAGCAGCCCTTGGGACACTTACCAGCCCCAGCATTTT.